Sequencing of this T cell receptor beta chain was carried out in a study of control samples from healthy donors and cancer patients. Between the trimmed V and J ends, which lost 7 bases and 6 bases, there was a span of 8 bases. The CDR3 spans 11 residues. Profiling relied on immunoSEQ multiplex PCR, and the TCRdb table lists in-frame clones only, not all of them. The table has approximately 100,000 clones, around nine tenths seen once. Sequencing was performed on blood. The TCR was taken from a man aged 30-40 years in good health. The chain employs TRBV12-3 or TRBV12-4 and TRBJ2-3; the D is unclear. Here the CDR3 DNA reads TGTGCCAGCAAGAGGAGCGATACGCAGTATTTT. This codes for CASKRSDTQYF.